What follows describes a single T cell receptor beta chain. Its specificity is not known. Per the authors' pipeline: Filtering differed since immunoSEQ provided only junctions, with no quality scores. Repertoires were generated with immunoSEQ multiplex PCR, while TCRdb's copy carries only in-frame clones and drops some. D and trimming come from the DNA, and the V and J calls and clone size come from that table. The data show approximately 1.9 million clones, with over 85% seen just once and 1.5% to 2% held by the top ten. Selected positively for CCR7 and CD45RO-negative, naive CD8 cells excluded terminally differentiated effector memory CD45RA+ cells. The record originates from a study of shared clonotypes between healthy human individuals. Across the whole study: The study used three CD4 naive, three CD4 memory, two CD8 naive and one CD8 memory plate per donor.

Germline values: CDR1 SGHAT, CDR2 FQNNGV. The V end lost 2 bases, the J end lost 4 bases, and 11 bases lay between the germline ends. This CDR3 has 15 residues. Study findings and constraints: Clonotypes shared by all four donors outscored non-shared clonotypes in generation probability. As a rule, naive subsets had a larger estimated richness than memory subsets.

The material sequenced was naive CD8+ T cells from PBMCs. This chain joins TRBV11-2 and TRBJ1-4, with D uncertain. The sequence came from a man aged 18 to 30 in good health. Some clones in this sample may be carry-over from other donors' samples. This chain's CDR3 is CASSLWPPRNEKLFF. The CDR3 DNA reads as TGTGCCAGCAGCTTATGGCCCCCTCGTAATGAAAAACTGTTTTTT.